These 18 T cell receptor beta chains originate from one sample sequenced in a study of neoadjuvant nivolumab and ipilimumab in lung cancer (dated by TCRdb to about 2020). This sample's time point label indicates: pretherapy, before neoadjuvant immune checkpoint inhibitors. Libraries came from the immunoSEQ multiplex PCR assay. What TCRdb holds here is the immuneACCESS table cut down to in-frame rearrangements. Part of the clones is not present; checked against another copy, under half of the missing clones reflect an unresolved V gene, and the others are unexplained. The sample table holds 40,000 to 60,000 clones, of which approximately 90% were seen once. Approximately 3.5% of the sample is taken by the ten largest. Source: blood, taken before neoadjuvant nivolumab, alone or with ipilimumab. The receptors were sampled from an adult with non-small cell lung cancer. Some clones in this sample may be carry-over from other donors' samples.

V gene TRBV10-1 combines with J gene TRBJ2-5; TRBD2 agrees at 7 bases. In germline, CDR1 is WNHNN, CDR2 SYGVQD (reference sequence). V shed 4 bases, J shed 0 bases, and the junction held 5 bases outside the gene matches. The CDR3 consists of 15 residues. CDR3 residues: CASSGASGHQETQYF. The CDR3 region has the DNA TGCGCCAGCAGTGGGGCTAGCGGTCACCAAGAGACCCAGTACTTC.

This chain links TRBV7-3 with TRBJ2-2; 10 bases are shared with TRBD1. Looked up from germline, CDR1 is SGHTA and CDR2 is FQGTGA. The CDR3 length is 15 residues. J lost 7 bases, V lost 5 bases, and 7 bases had no gene match. DNA for the CDR3: TGTGCCAGCAGCCCACAGGGACAGGGGATCGGGGAGCTGTTTTTT. Translating it yields CASSPQGQGIGELFF.

The V gene is TRBV30, the J gene TRBJ1-4; D remains ambiguous. Germline CDR1 GTSNPN, CDR2 SVGIG (reference sequence). This CDR3 comprises 14 residues. V was cut by 0 bases and J by 7 bases, with 12 bases left in between. This chain's CDR3 is CAWSVWRFGEKLFF. The CDR3 DNA reads TGTGCCTGGAGTGTATGGAGGTTCGGTGAAAAACTGTTTTTT.

The J gene is TRBJ2-1, the V gene TRBV4-3; no reliable D call. The CDR3 length is 15 residues. Trimming removed 3 bases from V and 0 bases from J, with 9 bases in between. The germline CDR1 and CDR2 sequences are LGHNA and YSLEER. This chain's CDR3 is CASSQMGYSYNEQFF. CDR3 in DNA: TGCGCCAGCAGCCAGATGGGCTACTCCTACAATGAGCAGTTCTTC.

The chain uses TRBV11-2 and TRBJ1-1; D may be TRBD1 (6 bases). V was shortened by 4 bases and J by 2 bases, with 20 bases between the two germline ends. The germline CDR1 and CDR2 sequences are SGHAT and FQNNGV. CDR3 length equals 17 residues. The CDR3 loop is CASSSFGGFRENTEAFF. CDR3 bases: TGTGCCAGCAGCTCTTTTGGGGGCTTCCGAGAAAACACTGAAGCTTTCTTT. Full variable domain (missing parts from reference TRBV11-2 and TRBJ1-1): EAGVAQSPRYKIIEKRQSVAFWCNPISGHATLYWYQQILGQGPKLLIQFQNNGVVDDSQLPKDRFSAERLKGVDSTLKIQPAKLEDSAVYLCASSSFGGFRENTEAFFGQGTRLTVV.

In nucleotides, the CDR3 is TGCGCCAGCAGCGAAACCACAGGGAGAGGGACAGATACGCAGTATTTT. The encoded protein is CASSETTGRGTDTQYF. V gene TRBV5-1 combines with J gene TRBJ2-3; tentatively, D is TRBD1 (6 bases). Trimming pared 4 bases from V and 3 bases from J, leaving 18 bases between. CDR3 length equals 16 residues. CDR1 and CDR2 (germline): SGHRS, YFSETQ.

The V gene is TRBV18, the J gene TRBJ1-3; maybe TRBD1 (5 bases). Trimming removed 0 bases at V and 8 bases at J, with 14 bases between. CDR3 size: 15 residues. Per the germline V gene, CDR1 is KGHSH and CDR2 is LQKENI. CDR3 bases: TGTGCCAGCTCACCACCGACCCAAACCAGGGACACCATATATTTT. Translation: CASSPPTQTRDTIYF.

This chain's CDR3 is CASSVAGLQNTIYF. As DNA, the CDR3 is TGTGCCAGCAGCGTAGCTGGGCTCCAAAACACCATATATTTT. This rearrangement joins TRBV9 to TRBJ1-3; D remains unclear. Germline CDR1 is SGDLS and CDR2 is YYNGEE. Trimming took 0 bases from V and 6 from J, leaving 10 bases between them. There are 14 residues in the CDR3.

The chain couples TRBV6-1 to TRBJ1-2, with D unclear. The CDR3 has 11 amino acids. Trimming left V 6 bases short and J 2 bases short, with 4 bases between. Germline CDR1 and CDR2: MNHNS and SASEGT. CDR3 nucleotide sequence: TGTGCCAGCAGAGTCAACTATGGCTACACCTTC. This gives the protein CASRVNYGYTF.

This rearrangement joins TRBV7-9 to TRBJ1-2; D is undetermined. Trimming took off 0 bases at V and 5 bases at J, with 13 bases between the two ends. In germline, CDR1 is SEHNR, CDR2 FQNEAQ (reference sequence). This CDR3 region has 15 residues. The chain's CDR3 is CASSLAQRAGYGYTF. The CDR3 nucleotides are TGTGCCAGCAGCTTAGCGCAACGGGCTGGGTATGGCTACACCTTC.

The table lists this clone with a count of one. The rearrangement uses TRBV5-1 and TRBJ2-7; 10 bases agree with TRBD2. This CDR3 has 14 amino acids. After removal of 0 bases from V and 4 bases from J, the junction contained 1 base not matched to a gene. Per the germline V gene, CDR1 is SGHRS and CDR2 is YFSETQ. The CDR3 region is CASSLASGSYEQYF. DNA for the CDR3: TGCGCCAGCAGCTTGGCTAGCGGGAGTTACGAGCAGTACTTC.

The chain employs TRBV4-1 and TRBJ1-2; D remains unclear. The CDR3 contains 15 residues. Trimming stripped 1 base from V and 4 bases from J, with 13 bases between. Germline CDR1 is MGHRA and CDR2 is YSYEKL. CDR3: CASSQAIDRPYGYTF. The CDR3 region has the DNA TGCGCCAGCAGCCAAGCCATTGACCGGCCCTATGGCTACACCTTC.

The chain employs TRBV7-9 and TRBJ1-1; possible D gene TRBD1, 5 bases. The V gene's germline CDR1 is SEHNR and CDR2 FQNEAQ (reference sequence). This CDR3 is built from 11 residues. V lost 4 bases to trimming and J lost 11 bases, with 11 bases between them. CDR3 region: CASSSDTRAFF. The DNA of the CDR3 is TGTGCCAGCAGCTCGGACACGCGGGCTTTCTTT.

Concerning this clone: In the same sample, other DNA sequences code for this CDR3. The CDR3 is CASSSWGSYEQYF. DNA for the CDR3: TGTGCCAGCAGTTCATGGGGCTCGTACGAGCAGTACTTC. This chain links TRBV7-2 with TRBJ2-7, with a weak D call TRBD1 (5 bases). There are 13 residues in the CDR3. The germline gives CDR1 SGHTA, CDR2 FQGNSA. Trimming took off 6 bases at V and 4 bases at J, with 13 bases between the two ends.

This clone has only a few counts. This rearrangement joins TRBV5-6 to TRBJ2-7, with a weak D call TRBD1 (6 bases). This CDR3 is built from 13 residues. CDR1 is SGHDT and CDR2 is YYEEEE in the germline V gene. V dropped 3 bases and J dropped 4 bases, with 11 bases sitting between them. CDR3 in DNA: TGTGCCAGCAGCTCAACCACAGGGTACGAGCAGTACTTC. Its protein product is CASSSTTGYEQYF. The whole variable domain, filled in from reference TRBV5-6 and TRBJ2-7, reads DAGVTQSPTHLIKTRGQQVTLRCSPKSGHDTVSWYQQALGQGPQFIFQYYEEEERQRGNFPDRFSGHQFPNYSSELNVNALLLGDSALYLCASSSTTGYEQYFGPGTRLTVT.

The chain combines TRBV7-9 with TRBJ2-7, with a possible D match to TRBD1 (6 bases). CDR3 length equals 12 residues. CDR1 SEHNR and CDR2 FQNEAQ come from the germline V gene (reference sequence). The ends were cut back, 5 bases at V and 6 bases at J, with 11 bases in the middle. The CDR3 nucleotides are TGTGCCAGCAGCCGAACAGGGATCGAGCAGTACTTC. Translated: CASSRTGIEQYF.

This clone was seen once. The chain carries TRBV6-5 and TRBJ1-3; D is undetermined. The CDR3 spans 16 residues. The V end lost 4 bases, the J end lost 0 bases, and 13 bases lay between the germline ends. CDR1 and CDR2 (germline): MNHEY, SVGAGI. In DNA, the CDR3 is TGTGCCAGCAGTTCTATTACTCGGAACTCTGGAAACACCATATATTTT. Encoded protein: CASSSITRNSGNTIYF.

The sample holds one count of this clone. The chain couples TRBV7-9 to TRBJ2-2; D is tentatively TRBD1 or TRBD2 (5 bases each). CDR3 length: 15 residues. Trimming stripped 6 bases from V and 4 bases from J, with 15 bases between. CDR1 SEHNR and CDR2 FQNEAQ come from the germline V gene (reference sequence). CDR3 DNA sequence: TGTGCCAGCAGGACCCGGGACCGACTCACCGGGGAGCTGTTTTTT. Translated: CASRTRDRLTGELFF.